These T cell receptor beta chains were read from a single sample in a study of T-cell reconstitution after alpha-beta-depleted transplantation in children. TCRdb itself ran the PCR reads through MiXCR, one entry per CDR3 protein. The sample yields more than 200,000 distinct CDR3 sequences, roughly 18% seen once. The sample was PBMCs, mostly from graft donor cells, taken 360 days after TCRalphabeta/CD19-depleted stem cell transplant. The receptors originated from a male patient under 10 years old who had a stem cell transplant for acute lymphoblastic leukemia, so the T cells may come from the graft donor. Each CDR3 is given with its conserved first and last residue. A D gene is named only where the DNA matches it firmly.

>TRBD1|TRBJ2-1|TRBV27
CASSTPGQPNNEQFF
>.|TRBJ1-1|TRBV7-2
CASSLGGGGFGTEAFF
>.|TRBJ1-2|TRBV7-6
CASGSGAGGRGYTF
>.|TRBJ1-5|TRBV18
CASSPQGVGNQPQHF
>.|TRBJ2-3|TRBV12-3/TRBV12-4
CASSFPGPDTQYF
>TRBD2|TRBJ2-3|TRBV24-1
CATSEVGLADTQYF
>TRBD1|TRBJ1-3|TRBV7-9
CASSPGQGNGNTIYF
>.|TRBJ1-1|TRBV10-1
CASSAGVRHTEAFF
>TRBD1|TRBJ2-7|TRBV7-9
CASSADRAWGQYF
>.|TRBJ1-1|TRBV20-1
CSARWRGNTESFF
>.|TRBJ1-2|TRBV7-9
CASSLRSSNGYTF
>.|TRBJ2-5|TRBV28
CASSPYRGAETQYF
>TRBD1|TRBJ1-5|TRBV6-1
CASSGTGGGNQPQHF
>.|TRBJ2-5|TRBV7-9
CASSLVPFGRGEETQYF
>TRBD2|TRBJ2-2|TRBV4-2
CASSQGTSEPTGELFF
>TRBD2|TRBJ2-3|TRBV12-3/TRBV12-4
CASSFAPSGGDTQYF
>.|TRBJ1-5|TRBV20-1
CSARGVKQGRSNQPQHF
>TRBD2|TRBJ2-1|TRBV20-1
CSAYAGGSSYNEQFF
>TRBD2|TRBJ2-5|TRBV7-2
CASSLNRGGQETQYF
>.|TRBJ1-1|TRBV29-1
CSVENGLNTEAFF
>.|TRBJ1-5|TRBV19
CASSIDGARGNQPQHF
>.|TRBJ2-3|TRBV6-2/TRBV6-3
CASSYPDEGTDTQYF